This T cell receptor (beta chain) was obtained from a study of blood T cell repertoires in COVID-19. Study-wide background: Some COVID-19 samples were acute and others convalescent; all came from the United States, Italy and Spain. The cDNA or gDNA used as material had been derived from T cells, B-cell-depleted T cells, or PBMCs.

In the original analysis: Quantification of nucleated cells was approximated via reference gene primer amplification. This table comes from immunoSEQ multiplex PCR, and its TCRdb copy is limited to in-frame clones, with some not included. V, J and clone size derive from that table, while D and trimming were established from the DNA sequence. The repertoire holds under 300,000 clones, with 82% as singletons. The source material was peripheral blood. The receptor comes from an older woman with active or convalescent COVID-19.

DNA of the CDR3: TGTGCCAGCAGTCCCAGGGGTATCGTGTCGTACGAGCAGTACTTC. Protein sequence: CASSPRGIVSYEQYF. The V call is TRBV27, the J call TRBJ2-7; D is perhaps TRBD1 (6 bases). This CDR3 contains 15 residues. Germline lookup yields CDR1 MNHEY and CDR2 SMNVEV (reference sequence). The V gene lost 5 bases and the J gene lost 4 bases, with 18 bases spanning the gap.